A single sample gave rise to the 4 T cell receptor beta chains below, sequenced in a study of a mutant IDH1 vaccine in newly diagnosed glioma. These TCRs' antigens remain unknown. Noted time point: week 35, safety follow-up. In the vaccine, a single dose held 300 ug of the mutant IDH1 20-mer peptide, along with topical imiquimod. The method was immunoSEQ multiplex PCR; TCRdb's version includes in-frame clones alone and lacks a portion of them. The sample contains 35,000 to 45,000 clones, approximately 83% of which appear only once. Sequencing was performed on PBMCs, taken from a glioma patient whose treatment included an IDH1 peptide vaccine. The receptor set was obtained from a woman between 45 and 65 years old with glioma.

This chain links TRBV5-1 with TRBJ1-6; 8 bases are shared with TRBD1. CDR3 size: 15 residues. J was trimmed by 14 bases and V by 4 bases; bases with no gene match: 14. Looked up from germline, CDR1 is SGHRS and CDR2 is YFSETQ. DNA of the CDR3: TGCGCCAGCAGCGTGGACAGGGCTTCCGATCCGGCCCTCCACTTT. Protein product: CASSVDRASDPALHF.

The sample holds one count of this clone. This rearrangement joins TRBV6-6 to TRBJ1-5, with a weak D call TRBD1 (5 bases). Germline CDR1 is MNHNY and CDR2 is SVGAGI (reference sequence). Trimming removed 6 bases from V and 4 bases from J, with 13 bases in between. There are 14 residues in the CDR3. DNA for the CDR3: TGTGCCAGCAGCCCCTGGCAGGGAAATCAGCCCCAGCATTTT. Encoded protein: CASSPWQGNQPQHF.

CDR3 loop: CASSLLEGGWANVLTF. The DNA for the CDR3 is TGTGCCAGCAGCCTCTTAGAGGGGGGATGGGCCAACGTCCTGACTTTC. V is TRBV14 and J is TRBJ2-6; D may match TRBD1 or TRBD2 (6 bases each). CDR1 SGHDN and CDR2 FVKESK come from the germline V gene. Trimming pared 4 bases from V and 5 bases from J, leaving 15 bases between. CDR3 length: 16 residues.

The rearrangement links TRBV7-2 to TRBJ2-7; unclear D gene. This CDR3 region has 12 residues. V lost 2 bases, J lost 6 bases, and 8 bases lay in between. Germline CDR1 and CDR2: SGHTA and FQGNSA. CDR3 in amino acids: CASSLTSSEQYF. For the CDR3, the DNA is TGTGCCAGCAGCTTAACGTCTAGCGAGCAGTACTTC.